These 17 T cell receptor beta chains were all obtained from the same sample, sequenced in a study of shared clonotypes between healthy human individuals. The assay was immunoSEQ multiplex PCR, and TCRdb's table has in-frame clones only and misses some. Among fewer than 1 million clones, around 96% were seen once, and the ten largest hold about 0.25%. The naive CD8 population came from CD45RO-negative cells selected for CCR7, without terminally differentiated effector memory CD45RA+ cells. What was sequenced was naive CD8+ T cells sorted from blood. The receptors here all came from a man under 40 in good health.

The chain is built from TRBV6-1 and TRBJ2-7, with TRBD1 matching 7 bases. The germline V gene encodes CDR1 MNHNS and CDR2 SASEGT. Unmatched junction bases numbered 13, after V lost 7 bases and J lost 4 bases. The CDR3 contains 15 residues. CDR3 sequence: CASNRQGSVWYEQYF. CDR3 bases: TGTGCCAGCAACCGACAGGGTTCGGTCTGGTACGAGCAGTACTTC.

The chain combines TRBV11-2 with TRBJ1-4; no reliable D call. The V gene's germline CDR1 is SGHAT and CDR2 FQNNGV. V gave up 4 bases and J gave up 1 base, with 13 bases separating them. This CDR3 contains 16 residues. The CDR3 nucleotides are TGTGCCAGCAGCTCGAAGACATTTTTAACTAATGAAAAACTGTTTTTT. This encodes CASSSKTFLTNEKLFF. The full variable domain, in which reference TRBV11-2 and TRBJ1-4 provide the parts outside the CDR3, is EAGVAQSPRYKIIEKRQSVAFWCNPISGHATLYWYQQILGQGPKLLIQFQNNGVVDDSQLPKDRFSAERLKGVDSTLKIQPAKLEDSAVYLCASSSKTFLTNEKLFFGSGTQLSVL.

The rearrangement links TRBV11-1 to TRBJ2-7; 10 bases fit TRBD2. V was clipped by 8 bases and J by 0 bases; unmatched bases: 10. This CDR3 is 16 amino acids long. Germline lookup yields CDR1 SGHAT and CDR2 FQDESV (reference sequence). This CDR3 is CASAGLAAGTSYEQYF. For the CDR3, the DNA is TGTGCCAGCGCCGGACTAGCGGCCGGAACCTCCTACGAGCAGTACTTC.

The CDR3 DNA reads TGTGCCAGCAGCGTAGTACCAGGGCGGAACACCGGGGAGCTGTTTTTT. This gives the protein CASSVVPGRNTGELFF. J is TRBJ2-2 and V is TRBV9, with D possibly TRBD1 on 5 matching bases. CDR1 and CDR2 from the germline V gene are SGDLS and YYNGEE. V shed 0 bases and J shed 1 base, with 10 bases lying between them. The CDR3 runs to 16 residues. Full variable domain (outside the CDR3, taken from reference TRBV9 and TRBJ2-2): DSGVTQTPKHLITATGQRVTLRCSPRSGDLSVYWYQQSLDQGLQFLIQYYNGEERAKGNILERFSAQQFPDLHSELNLSSLELGDSALYFCASSVVPGRNTGELFFGEGSRLTVL.

The V gene is TRBV9, the J gene TRBJ2-1, with D maybe TRBD2 (6 bases). Germline values: CDR1 SGDLS, CDR2 YYNGEE. V dropped 3 bases and J dropped 8 bases, with 18 bases sitting between them. There are 15 residues in the CDR3. CDR3 DNA sequence: TGTGCCAGCAGCGCCGACTGGACTACAACTTATGAGCAGTTCTTC. Its protein product is CASSADWTTTYEQFF.

The V and J genes are TRBV29-1 and TRBJ2-7; TRBD2 agrees at 8 bases. This CDR3 comprises 13 residues. The ends lost 1 base at V and 2 bases at J; junction bases unmatched: 1. Germline CDR1 and CDR2: SQVTM and ANQGSEA. CDR3 protein: CSVEGGGPYEQYF. CDR3 nucleotides: TGCAGCGTTGAAGGCGGGGGGCCCTACGAGCAGTACTTC.

The chain employs TRBV10-3 and TRBJ1-1; D is unclear. The CDR3 runs to 13 residues. V gave up 3 bases and J gave up 8 bases, with 13 bases separating them. Germline loops: CDR1 ENHRY, CDR2 SYGVKD. CDR3 DNA sequence: TGTGCCATCAGTGAAGTAGGTCCCGAGGAAGCTTTCTTT. This encodes CAISEVGPEEAFF.

The rearrangement links TRBV30 to TRBJ1-1; no firm D call. The CDR3 length is 13 residues. Trimming shortened V by 0 bases and J by 1 base, and 6 bases separated the two germline ends. Germline CDR1 GTSNPN, CDR2 SVGIG (reference sequence). CDR3 protein: CAWSVLQNTEAFF. CDR3 bases: TGTGCCTGGAGTGTACTCCAGAACACTGAAGCTTTCTTT.

The chain uses TRBV6-1 and TRBJ1-5, with TRBD1 identical over 8 bases. Germline V lookup: CDR1 MNHNS, CDR2 SASEGT. The CDR3 length is 15 residues. Trimming took 4 bases from V and 6 from J; bases not matched to a gene: 8. CDR3 loop: CASSAARGLSQPQHF. DNA for the CDR3: TGTGCCAGCAGTGCCGCCAGGGGGCTCAGTCAGCCCCAGCATTTT.

The V gene is TRBV7-9, the J gene TRBJ2-1; 7 positions agree with TRBD1. Losses at the gene ends were 5 bases for V and 5 bases for J; bases not matched to a gene: 12. Germline CDR1 is SEHNR and CDR2 is FQNEAQ (reference sequence). There are 16 residues in the CDR3. The CDR3 protein is CASSLLKTGRNNEQFF. In DNA, the CDR3 is TGTGCCAGCAGCCTACTAAAGACAGGGAGAAACAATGAGCAGTTCTTC. Full variable domain (missing parts from reference TRBV7-9 and TRBJ2-1): DTGVSQNPRHKITKRGQNVTFRCDPISEHNRLYWYRQTLGQGPEFLTYFQNEAQLEKSRLLSDRFSAERPKGSFSTLEIQRTEQGDSAMYLCASSLLKTGRNNEQFFGPGTRLTVL.

This chain connects TRBV6-5 to TRBJ2-7; 7 bases are shared with TRBD2. The CDR3 is 13 amino acids. The ends lost 5 bases at V and 3 bases at J; junction bases unmatched: 4. Looked up from germline, CDR1 is MNHEY and CDR2 is SVGAGI. In DNA form, the CDR3 reads TGTGCCAGCAGTACGGGAGGTCGCTACGAGCAGTACTTC. Protein product: CASSTGGRYEQYF.

J is TRBJ2-2 and V is TRBV10-2, with 8 nucleotides matching TRBD1. V lost 6 bases, J lost 1 base, and 4 bases stayed unmatched. The CDR3 sequence is 15 residues long. Germline V lookup: CDR1 WSHSY, CDR2 SAAADI. CDR3 in DNA: TGCGCCAGCAGCAACAGGGGGAGGAACACCGGGGAGCTGTTTTTT. Protein sequence: CASSNRGRNTGELFF.

The rearrangement uses TRBV25-1 and TRBJ1-5; D is unresolved. The CDR3 spans 14 residues. The V end was cut by 2 bases, the J end by 5 bases, with 10 bases between. CDR1 is MGHDK and CDR2 is SYGVNS in the germline V gene. The DNA for the CDR3 is TGTGCCAGCAGTGAAACCCGTCTTGATCAGCCCCAGCATTTT. As protein: CASSETRLDQPQHF.

The J gene is TRBJ2-7, the V gene TRBV7-6; D possibly corresponds to TRBD2 (5 bases). V was shortened by 1 base and J by 2 bases, with 9 bases between the two germline ends. Germline V gives CDR1 SGHVS, CDR2 FNYEAQ. The CDR3 totals 14 residues. The CDR3 region has the DNA TGTGCCAGCAGCTTAGGGGGAGAGACCTACGAGCAGTACTTC. It is translated as CASSLGGETYEQYF.

The chain has TRBV4-2 and TRBJ2-7; 10 nucleotides agree with TRBD2. The CDR3 sequence is 16 residues long. J was trimmed by 6 bases and V by 1 base; bases with no gene match: 9. Looked up from germline, CDR1 is LGHNA and CDR2 is YNFKEQ. The CDR3 loop is CASSQGASGRVGEQYF. For the CDR3, the DNA is TGTGCCAGCAGCCAAGGAGCGAGCGGGAGGGTTGGCGAGCAGTACTTC.

CDR3 residues: CASSEGANQPQHF. In DNA form, the CDR3 reads TGTGCCAGCAGTGAGGGGGCTAATCAGCCCCAGCATTTT. The chain links TRBV27 to TRBJ1-5; 7 bases align to TRBD1. The V gene end was trimmed by 5 bases and the J gene end by 4 bases; junction bases not matched to a gene: 2. Germline CDR1 is MNHEY and CDR2 is SMNVEV (reference sequence). The CDR3 length is 13 residues.

The CDR3 coding sequence is TGTGCCAGCAGCGCAGAGTGGGGCTCCTACAATGAGCAGTTCTTC. Encoded protein: CASSAEWGSYNEQFF. The chain employs TRBV27 and TRBJ2-1; D not resolved. Germline V gene sequence: CDR1 MNHEY, CDR2 SMNVEV (reference sequence). This CDR3 is 15 amino acids long. V gave up 6 bases and J gave up 0 bases, with 12 bases separating them.